One sample yielded the 20 T cell receptor beta chains listed below, sequenced in a study of blood T cells in healthy people across ages. Then a second PCR, running about 7 to 11 cycles, was carried out with a sample-barcoded 5' primer and a J-beta primer mix. TCRdb re-called the 5' RACE reads through MiXCR, storing one row per CDR3 protein. Among hundreds of thousands of distinct CDR3 sequences listed, over 45% were seen once. The sample taken for sequencing was blood. The receptors originated from an older woman in good health.

This clonotype has a handful of counts. The CDR3 nucleotides read TGTGCCAGCAGGGAAGCGGGGACCGGCACCGAGCAGTTCTTC. Translating it yields CASREAGTGTEQFF. The rearrangement joins TRBV5-6 to TRBJ2-1; TRBD2 aligns across 7 bases. The CDR3 has 14 residues. The ends lost 5 bases at V and 10 bases at J; junction bases unmatched: 12. The germline V gene encodes CDR1 SGHDT and CDR2 YYEEEE.

This sequence joins TRBV7-2 and TRBJ1-4; D unclear. Germline loops: CDR1 SGHTA, CDR2 FQGNSA. V lost 3 bases and J lost 5, with 10 bases in between. The CDR3 sequence is 14 residues long. Written as DNA, the CDR3 is TGTGCCAGCAGCTTTGGCAGCACCAATGAAAAACTGTTTTTT. This codes for CASSFGSTNEKLFF.

The chain has TRBV2 and TRBJ1-2, with TRBD1 matching over 7 bases. Germline V gene data show CDR1 as SNHLY and CDR2 as FYNNEI. This CDR3 has 16 amino acids. V trimming: 5 bases; J trimming: 3 bases; junction bases outside the gene matches: 12. The CDR3 DNA sequence: TGTGCCAGCAGTACATCGGAGGGGGCAAGCTACTATGGCTACACCTTC. Translating it yields CASSTSEGASYYGYTF.

CDR3 sequence: CASSLPGDETQYF. The CDR3 region has the DNA TGTGCCAGCAGTCTCCCGGGGGACGAGACCCAGTACTTC. The chain has TRBV28 and TRBJ2-5; D is perhaps TRBD2 (6 bases). The CDR3 sequence is 13 residues long. V lost 5 bases and J 5 bases, leaving 12 bases between the germline ends. Germline V gene sequence: CDR1 MDHEN, CDR2 SYDVKM.

The V gene is TRBV7-9, the J gene TRBJ1-4, with D hard to call. Trimming removed 5 bases at V and 4 bases at J, with 11 bases between. CDR1 is SEHNR, CDR2 FQNEAQ, per germline (reference sequence). The CDR3 spans 14 residues. The CDR3 coding sequence is TGTGCCAGCAGCCCCGAGGGCTTTAATGAAAAACTGTTTTTT. It specifies CASSPEGFNEKLFF.

V gene TRBV29-1 combines with J gene TRBJ2-7, with D unclear. The V end lost 4 bases, the J end lost 1 base, and 8 bases lay between the germline ends. Germline values: CDR1 SQVTM, CDR2 ANQGSEA. The CDR3 runs 12 residues. The CDR3 region is CSVGTTSYEQYF. CDR3 nucleotides: TGCAGCGTTGGGACGACTTCCTACGAGCAGTACTTC.

The chain joins TRBV9 to TRBJ1-1; TRBD1 matches 7 bases. The CDR3 covers 18 residues. CDR1 SGDLS and CDR2 YYNGEE come from the germline V gene. J lost 0 bases, V lost 1 base, and 12 bases had no gene match. The CDR3 DNA sequence: TGTGCCAGCAGCGTATACGGGACAGCACCCTTAATGAACACTGAAGCTTTCTTT. The encoded protein is CASSVYGTAPLMNTEAFF.

This chain uses TRBV5-1 with TRBJ1-1; D may be TRBD1 (5 bases). Germline-derived CDR1 and CDR2 are SGHRS and YFSETQ. V was cut by 4 bases and J by 3 bases, with 10 bases left in between. The CDR3 is made up of 13 amino acids. The DNA for the CDR3 is TGCGCCAGCAGCCCCCGGGGGGACACTGAAGCTTTCTTT. Translation: CASSPRGDTEAFF.

The chain joins TRBV11-2 to TRBJ1-1; TRBD1 matches at 7 bases. The CDR3 runs to 15 residues. The trim removed 5 bases at V and 1 base at J, leaving 7 bases unmatched. Germline V gene data show CDR1 as SGHAT and CDR2 as FQNNGV. The CDR3 protein is CASSPDRAENTEAFF. CDR3 nucleotide sequence: TGTGCCAGCAGCCCAGACAGGGCGGAGAACACTGAAGCTTTCTTT.

The chain employs TRBV9 and TRBJ2-5; D may be TRBD1 (6 bases). The CDR3 totals 16 residues. The V gene lost 0 bases and the J gene lost 11 bases, with 23 bases spanning the gap. Germline V gene lookup returns CDR1 SGDLS and CDR2 YYNGEE. CDR3 loop: CASSVGVTLQGGEQYF. The CDR3 nucleotides are TGTGCCAGCAGCGTAGGGGTGACCCTTCAAGGGGGTGAGCAGTACTTC. Filled out from reference TRBV9 and TRBJ2-5, the complete variable domain reads DSGVTQTPKHLITATGQRVTLRCSPRSGDLSVYWYQQSLDQGLQFLIQYYNGEERAKGNILERFSAQQFPDLHSELNLSSLELGDSALYFCASSVGVTLQGGEQYFGPGTRLLVL.

The chain couples TRBV20-1 to TRBJ2-5; 8 bases are shared with TRBD2. After removal of 1 base from V and 3 bases from J, the junction contained 4 bases not matched to a gene. CDR1 and CDR2 (germline): DFQATT, SNEGSKA (reference sequence). The CDR3 sequence is 14 residues long. CDR3 loop: CSARVELAEETQYF. In DNA, the CDR3 is TGCAGTGCTAGAGTAGAACTAGCGGAAGAGACCCAGTACTTC.

This clonotype was observed a single time. The chain links TRBV12-3 or TRBV12-4 to TRBJ2-3; 7 positions agree with TRBD1. V dropped 0 bases and J dropped 0; count of bases not matched to a gene: 3. The CDR3 contains 16 residues. CDR3 protein: CASSLAGQSSTDTQYF. For the CDR3, the DNA is TGTGCCAGCAGTTTAGCGGGACAGTCCAGCACAGATACGCAGTATTTT.

The chain employs TRBV9 and TRBJ2-1, with TRBD2 as a possible D gene (5 bases). Germline CDR1 SGDLS, CDR2 YYNGEE. V was cut by 3 bases and J by 9 bases, with 16 bases left in between. This CDR3 is 14 amino acids long. The CDR3 loop reads CASSETSLVSEQFF. In nucleotides, the CDR3 is TGTGCCAGCAGCGAGACATCACTAGTTTCTGAGCAGTTCTTC.

The V and J genes are TRBV7-9 and TRBJ1-1; 8 nucleotides line up with TRBD1. This CDR3 contains 14 residues. Trimming cost V 5 bases and J 4 bases; bases outside gene matches: 6. Germline CDR1 SEHNR, CDR2 FQNEAQ (reference sequence). CDR3 nucleotides: TGTGCCAGCAGCCGGACAGGGCCGATCACTGAAGCTTTCTTT. Protein product: CASSRTGPITEAFF.

This sequence joins TRBV7-2 and TRBJ2-3; tentatively, D is TRBD2 (6 bases). From germline, CDR1 is SGHTA and CDR2 FQGNSA. The V and J ends lost 5 bases and 2 bases respectively, with 14 bases between them. This CDR3 spans 15 amino acids. CDR3 protein: CASSQRGRPTDTQYF. The DNA for the CDR3 is TGTGCCAGCAGCCAACGGGGGAGGCCCACAGATACGCAGTATTTT.

The rearrangement joins TRBV7-2 to TRBJ2-5, with 11 bases that match TRBD1. Germline V gene sequence: CDR1 SGHTA, CDR2 FQGNSA. The V gene end was trimmed by 5 bases and the J gene end by 1 base; junction bases not matched to a gene: 9. The CDR3 has 17 residues. CDR3 nucleotide sequence: TGTGCCAGCAGCAAAATAGGACAGGGGGCCTCCCAAGAGACCCAGTACTTC. Translating it yields CASSKIGQGASQETQYF. The entire variable domain, with the rest obtained from reference TRBV7-2 and TRBJ2-5, is as follows: GAGVSQSPSNKVTEKGKDVELRCDPISGHTALYWYRQSLGQGLEFLIYFQGNSAPDKSGLPSDRFSAERTGGSVSTLTIQRTQQEDSAVYLCASSKIGQGASQETQYFGPGTRLLVL.

The genes are TRBV11-2 and TRBJ2-6, with 8 bases identical to TRBD2. Germline V gives CDR1 SGHAT, CDR2 FQNNGV. V dropped 3 bases and J dropped 4; count of bases not matched to a gene: 8. This CDR3 is 17 amino acids long. CDR3 sequence (DNA): TGTGCCAGCAGCTTTAGGAGCGGGAGATCCGGGGCCAACGTCCTGACTTTC. Protein product: CASSFRSGRSGANVLTF.

The chain combines TRBV25-1 with TRBJ2-5, with D perhaps given as TRBD1 or TRBD2 (5 bases each). V was shortened by 8 bases and J by 1 base, with 14 bases between the two germline ends. The CDR3 is 14 residues long. Per the germline V gene, CDR1 is MGHDK and CDR2 is SYGVNS. For the CDR3, the DNA is TGTGCCAGCGGGGGATGGCAGGGCCAAGAGACCCAGTACTTC. Amino acids: CASGGWQGQETQYF.

This clonotype was counted a few times. The chain uses TRBV27 and TRBJ2-7; 12 bases fit TRBD2. The germline CDR1 and CDR2 sequences are MNHEY and SMNVEV (reference sequence). The CDR3 covers 16 residues. Trimming removed 5 bases from V and 3 bases from J; junction bases left unmatched: 8. The CDR3: CASSPNRLAGVYEQYF. The CDR3 nucleotides read TGTGCCAGCAGTCCCAACCGACTAGCGGGAGTCTACGAGCAGTACTTC.

This clonotype was seen only a few times. The gene calls are TRBV18 and TRBJ2-7, with 8 bases matching TRBD1. Germline V lookup: CDR1 KGHSH, CDR2 LQKENI. The CDR3 covers 14 residues. Trimming cost V 2 bases and J 4 bases; bases outside gene matches: 4. CDR3 region: CASSPSRTGYEQYF. Written as DNA, the CDR3 is TGTGCCAGCTCACCATCCCGGACAGGGTACGAGCAGTACTTC.